This passage covers 2 T cell receptor beta chains from one sample sequenced in a study of early T cells in non-severe SARS-CoV-2 infection. TCRdb re-analysed the 5' RACE reads in MiXCR, keeping a single row per CDR3 protein. The sample consists of about 64,000 distinct CDR3 sequences, roughly a fifth of them appearing once. This specimen was whole blood, taken at baseline. The source of these receptors is an adult who was a healthcare worker with PCR-confirmed SARS-CoV-2 infection or an uninfected control (not recorded which).

In its sample, this clonotype was seen a few times. The chain recombines TRBV30 with TRBJ2-4; TRBD1 matches at 9 bases. V shed 5 bases and J 6 bases; nucleotides not matched to a gene: 2. CDR1 and CDR2 (germline): GTSNPN, SVGIG (reference sequence). There are 12 residues in the CDR3. For the CDR3, the DNA is TGTGCCTGGGGACAGGGGCCAAACATTCAGTACTTC. It codes for CAWGQGPNIQYF.

This clonotype was picked up a small number of times. The chain carries TRBV28 and TRBJ2-7; D not resolved. Trimming shortened V by 5 bases and J by 0 bases, and 17 bases separated the two germline ends. The CDR3 contains 16 residues. CDR1 and CDR2 from the germline V gene are MDHEN and SYDVKM. In DNA, the CDR3 is TGTGCCAGCAGTCACCTCCCCCGGGCGAGCTCCTACGAGCAGTACTTC. Amino acids: CASSHLPRASSYEQYF.